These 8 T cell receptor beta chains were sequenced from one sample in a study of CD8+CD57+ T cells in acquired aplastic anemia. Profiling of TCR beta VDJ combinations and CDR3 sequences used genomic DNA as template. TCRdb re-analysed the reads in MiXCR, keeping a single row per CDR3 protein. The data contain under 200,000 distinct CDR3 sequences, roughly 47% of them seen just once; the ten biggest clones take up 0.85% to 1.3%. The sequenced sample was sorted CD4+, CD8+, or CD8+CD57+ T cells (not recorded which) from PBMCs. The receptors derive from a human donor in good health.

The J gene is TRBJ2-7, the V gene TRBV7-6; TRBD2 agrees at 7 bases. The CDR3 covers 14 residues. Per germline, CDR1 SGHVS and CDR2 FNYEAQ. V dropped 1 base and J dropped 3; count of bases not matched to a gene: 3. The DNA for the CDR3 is TGTGCCAGCAGCTTAGACAGGACTAGCTACGAGCAGTACTTC. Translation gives CASSLDRTSYEQYF. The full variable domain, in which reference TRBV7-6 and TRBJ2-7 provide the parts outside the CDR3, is GAGVSQSPRYKVTKRGQDVALRCDPISGHVSLYWYRQALGQGPEFLTYFNYEAQQDKSGLPNDRFSAERPEGSISTLTIQRTEQRDSAMYRCASSLDRTSYEQYFGPGTRLTVT.

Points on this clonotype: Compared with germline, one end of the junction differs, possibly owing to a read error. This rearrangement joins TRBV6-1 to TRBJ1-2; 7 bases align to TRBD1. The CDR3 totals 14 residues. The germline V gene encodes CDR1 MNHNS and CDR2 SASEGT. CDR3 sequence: CASKRDSQNYGHTF. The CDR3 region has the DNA TGTGCCAGCAAGCGGGACAGTCAGAACTATGGCCACACCTTC.

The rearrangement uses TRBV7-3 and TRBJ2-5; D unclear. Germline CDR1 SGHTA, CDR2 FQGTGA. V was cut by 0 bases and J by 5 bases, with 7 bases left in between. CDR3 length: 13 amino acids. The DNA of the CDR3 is TGTGCCAGCAGCTTAACTGTAGAGGAGACCCAGTACTTC. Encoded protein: CASSLTVEETQYF.

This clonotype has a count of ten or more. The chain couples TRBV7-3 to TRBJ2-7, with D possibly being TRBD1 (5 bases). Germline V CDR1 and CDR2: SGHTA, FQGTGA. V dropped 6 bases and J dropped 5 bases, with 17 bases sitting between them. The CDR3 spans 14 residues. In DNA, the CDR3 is TGTGCCAGCAGACTCGAGCCAGGGTCTCACGAGCAGTACTTC. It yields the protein CASRLEPGSHEQYF.

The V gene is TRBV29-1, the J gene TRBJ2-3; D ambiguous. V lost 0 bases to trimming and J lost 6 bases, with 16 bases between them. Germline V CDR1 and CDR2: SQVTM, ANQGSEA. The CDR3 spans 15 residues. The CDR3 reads CSVEDRHSSLDTQYF. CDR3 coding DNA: TGCAGCGTTGAAGATCGTCACAGCTCTCTCGATACGCAGTATTTT.

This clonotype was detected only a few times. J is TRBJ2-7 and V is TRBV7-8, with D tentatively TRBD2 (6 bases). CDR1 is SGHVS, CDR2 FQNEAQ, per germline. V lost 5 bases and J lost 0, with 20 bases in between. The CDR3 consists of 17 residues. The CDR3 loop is CASSPGGIGLNSYEQYF. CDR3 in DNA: TGTGCCAGCAGCCCAGGCGGGATTGGACTCAACTCCTACGAGCAGTACTTC.

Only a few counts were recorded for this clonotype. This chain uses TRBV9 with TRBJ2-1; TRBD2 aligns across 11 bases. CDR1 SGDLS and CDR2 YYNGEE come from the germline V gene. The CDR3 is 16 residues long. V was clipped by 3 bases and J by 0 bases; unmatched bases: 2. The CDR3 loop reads CASSGLAGISYNEQFF. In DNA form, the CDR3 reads TGTGCCAGCAGCGGACTAGCGGGGATCTCCTACAATGAGCAGTTCTTC. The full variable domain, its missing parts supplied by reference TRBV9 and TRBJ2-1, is DSGVTQTPKHLITATGQRVTLRCSPRSGDLSVYWYQQSLDQGLQFLIQYYNGEERAKGNILERFSAQQFPDLHSELNLSSLELGDSALYFCASSGLAGISYNEQFFGPGTRLTVL.

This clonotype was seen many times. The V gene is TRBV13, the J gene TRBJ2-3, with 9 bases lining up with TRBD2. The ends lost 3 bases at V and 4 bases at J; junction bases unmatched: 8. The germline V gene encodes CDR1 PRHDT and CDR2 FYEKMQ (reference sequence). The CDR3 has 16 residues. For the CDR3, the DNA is TGTGCCAGCAGCTTTCAGTTTAGCGGGGGCTCAGATACGCAGTATTTT. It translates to CASSFQFSGGSDTQYF.